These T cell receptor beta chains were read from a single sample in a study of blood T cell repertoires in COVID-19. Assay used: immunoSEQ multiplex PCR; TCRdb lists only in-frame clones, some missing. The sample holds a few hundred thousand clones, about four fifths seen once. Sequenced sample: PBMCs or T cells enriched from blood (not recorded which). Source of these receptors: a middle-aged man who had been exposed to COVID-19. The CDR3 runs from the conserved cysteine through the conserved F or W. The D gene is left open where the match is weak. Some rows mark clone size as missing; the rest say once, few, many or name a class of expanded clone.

CDR3nt: TGTGCCAGTAGCCAGATATGGGGAACAGGGCCGTATTTT; CDR3aa: CASSQIWGTGPYF; d_gene: -; v_gene: TRBV19; j_gene: TRBJ1-5; abundance: -; len: 13
CDR3nt: TGTGCCAGCAGACCAGTGGGAGGCACGCTCGGAGATACGCAGTATTTT; CDR3aa: CASRPVGGTLGDTQYF; d_gene: -; v_gene: TRBV5-6; j_gene: TRBJ2-3; abundance: -; len: 16
CDR3nt: TGTGCCAGCAGTACACCGGACAGGGGAGCCTACGAGCAGTACTTC; CDR3aa: CASSTPDRGAYEQYF; d_gene: TRBD1; v_gene: TRBV6-6; j_gene: TRBJ2-7; abundance: -; len: 15
CDR3nt: TGTGCCACCGCCCGGACAGGGGCGTACAAAACCAATCAGCCCCAGCATTTT; CDR3aa: CATARTGAYKTNQPQHF; d_gene: TRBD1; v_gene: TRBV24-1; j_gene: TRBJ1-5; abundance: -; len: 17
CDR3nt: TGCGCCAGCAGCTGGGGGTTGGGAAAACCGGGACTAGCGGGAGAGCCGGAGCAGTTCTTC; CDR3aa: CASSWGLGKPGLAGEPEQFF; d_gene: TRBD2; v_gene: TRBV5-1; j_gene: TRBJ2-1; abundance: -; len: 20
CDR3nt: TGTGCCGGACAACAGAGAATTGAAGCCTACGAGCAGTACTTC; CDR3aa: CAGQQRIEAYEQYF; d_gene: -; v_gene: TRBV6-6; j_gene: TRBJ2-7; abundance: -; len: 14
CDR3nt: TGTGCCAGCAGCTACGGACAGAGGTATGGCTACACCTTC; CDR3aa: CASSYGQRYGYTF; d_gene: -; v_gene: TRBV28; j_gene: TRBJ1-2; abundance: -; len: 13
CDR3nt: TGTGCCAGCAGCGTACAGGGACAGGGGACCGACGAGCAGTACTTC; CDR3aa: CASSVQGQGTDEQYF; d_gene: TRBD1; v_gene: TRBV9; j_gene: TRBJ2-7; abundance: -; len: 15
CDR3nt: TGCGCCAGCAGCTTGTCCGCGACAGGGGGCTATGGCTACACCTTC; CDR3aa: CASSLSATGGYGYTF; d_gene: TRBD1; v_gene: TRBV5-1; j_gene: TRBJ1-2; abundance: -; len: 15
CDR3nt: TGCGCCAGCAGCCGACTTTTGGACACTGAAGCTTTCTTT; CDR3aa: CASSRLLDTEAFF; d_gene: -; v_gene: TRBV5-1; j_gene: TRBJ1-1; abundance: few; len: 13
CDR3nt: TGTGCCTGGAGTGTAATGGATGCAAGAGGGACCCAGTACTTC; CDR3aa: CAWSVMDARGTQYF; d_gene: -; v_gene: TRBV30; j_gene: TRBJ2-5; abundance: -; len: 14
CDR3nt: TGTGCCAGCAGCTCACGGACTGGCACCTACGAGCAGTACTTC; CDR3aa: CASSSRTGTYEQYF; d_gene: -; v_gene: TRBV7-3; j_gene: TRBJ2-7; abundance: -; len: 14
CDR3nt: TGTGCCAGCAGCTTAGCGCGGGGGGACTGGGAAAAACTGTTTTTT; CDR3aa: CASSLARGDWEKLFF; d_gene: -; v_gene: TRBV7-9; j_gene: TRBJ1-4; abundance: -; len: 15
CDR3nt: TGTGCCAGCAGCCCCTCGGTCGGTGAGCAGTTCTTC; CDR3aa: CASSPSVGEQFF; d_gene: -; v_gene: TRBV7-9; j_gene: TRBJ2-1; abundance: once; len: 12
CDR3nt: TGTGCCAGCACCGGGGGTACAGATACGCAGTATTTT; CDR3aa: CASTGGTDTQYF; d_gene: -; v_gene: TRBV2; j_gene: TRBJ2-3; abundance: few; len: 12
CDR3nt: TGTGCCAGCAGCCTATTGGGGACTGGCGGGGAGCTGTTTTTT; CDR3aa: CASSLLGTGGELFF; d_gene: -; v_gene: TRBV27; j_gene: TRBJ2-2; abundance: -; len: 14
CDR3nt: TGTGCCAGCAGGGACGCCGGGACAGGGAAAGGCTACACCTTC; CDR3aa: CASRDAGTGKGYTF; d_gene: TRBD1; v_gene: TRBV2; j_gene: TRBJ1-2; abundance: -; len: 14
CDR3nt: TGTGCCAGCAGCTGGGCTGGGCAGATCCAAGAGACCCAGTACTTC; CDR3aa: CASSWAGQIQETQYF; d_gene: -; v_gene: TRBV5-8; j_gene: TRBJ2-5; abundance: once; len: 15
CDR3nt: TGTGCCAGCAGCCCCCCACCCGGACAGGGGGCTAACACTGAAGCTTTCTTT; CDR3aa: CASSPPPGQGANTEAFF; d_gene: TRBD1; v_gene: TRBV7-9; j_gene: TRBJ1-1; abundance: -; len: 17
CDR3nt: TGTGCCTGGACTCTTGGGGGGGCCCCTGAAGCTTTCTTT; CDR3aa: CAWTLGGAPEAFF; d_gene: -; v_gene: TRBV30; j_gene: TRBJ1-1; abundance: once; len: 13
CDR3nt: TGTGCCAGCAGTTGGGGAGGGCTTGGAAACACTGAAGCTTTCTTT; CDR3aa: CASSWGGLGNTEAFF; d_gene: -; v_gene: TRBV27; j_gene: TRBJ1-1; abundance: -; len: 15
CDR3nt: TGTGCCAGCAGCTTAGGTGCTAGCGGGAGGGTTTATGAGCAGTTCTTC; CDR3aa: CASSLGASGRVYEQFF; d_gene: TRBD2; v_gene: TRBV7-6; j_gene: TRBJ2-1; abundance: -; len: 16
CDR3nt: TGTGCCAGCAGCCTAGGGCCCTGGGTAGCGAGCAACAATGAGCAGTTCTTC; CDR3aa: CASSLGPWVASNNEQFF; d_gene: -; v_gene: TRBV7-3; j_gene: TRBJ2-1; abundance: -; len: 17
CDR3nt: TGTGCCATCAGTGAGTCCCCTTCGGACAGGGCTGAAGCTTTCTTT; CDR3aa: CAISESPSDRAEAFF; d_gene: TRBD1; v_gene: TRBV10-3; j_gene: TRBJ1-1; abundance: -; len: 15
CDR3nt: TGCAGCGTCTTAGAACACCGTGCAGGGAAGAACACTGAAGCTTTCTTT; CDR3aa: CSVLEHRAGKNTEAFF; d_gene: -; v_gene: TRBV29-1; j_gene: TRBJ1-1; abundance: -; len: 16